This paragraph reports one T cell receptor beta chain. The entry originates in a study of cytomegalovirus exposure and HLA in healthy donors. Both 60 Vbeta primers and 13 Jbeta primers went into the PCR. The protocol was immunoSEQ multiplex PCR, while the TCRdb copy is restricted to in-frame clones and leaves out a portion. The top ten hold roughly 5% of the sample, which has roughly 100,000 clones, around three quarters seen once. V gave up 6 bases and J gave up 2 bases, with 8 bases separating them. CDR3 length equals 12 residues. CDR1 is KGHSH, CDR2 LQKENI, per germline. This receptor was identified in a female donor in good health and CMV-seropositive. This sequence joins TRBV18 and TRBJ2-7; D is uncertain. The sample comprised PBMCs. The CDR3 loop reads CASSPETYEQYF. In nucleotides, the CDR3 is TGTGCCAGCTCGCCAGAGACCTACGAGCAGTACTTC. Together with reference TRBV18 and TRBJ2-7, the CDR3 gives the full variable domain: NAGVMQNPRHLVRRRGQEARLRCSPMKGHSHVYWYRQLPEEGLKFMVYLQKENIIDESGMPKERFSAEFPKEGPSILRIQQVVRGDSAAYFCASSPETYEQYFGPGTRLTVT.